One and the same sample provided the 5 T cell receptor beta chains below, sequenced in a study of shared clonotypes between healthy human individuals. The assay was immunoSEQ multiplex PCR, and TCRdb's table has in-frame clones only and misses some. The sample gives around 650,000 clones, approximately 96% of which show up once; less than 0.12% is in the top ten. Naive CD8 cells, CD45RO-negative and positively selected for CCR7, excluded terminally differentiated effector memory CD45RA+ cells. Sequencing was carried out using naive CD8+ T cells sorted from blood. The receptors here all came from a woman aged 25 to 45 in good health.

Comment on this clone: In the same sample, other DNA sequences code for this CDR3. J is TRBJ2-1 and V is TRBV30; D gene unclear. There are 12 residues in the CDR3. Trimming shortened V by 0 bases and J by 7 bases, and 7 bases separated the two germline ends. Germline V gene sequence: CDR1 GTSNPN, CDR2 SVGIG (reference sequence). The chain's CDR3 is CAWSVAGNEQFF. DNA of the CDR3: TGTGCCTGGAGTGTAGCTGGGAATGAGCAGTTCTTC.

The rearrangement joins TRBV6-5 to TRBJ2-7, with 10 bases aligning to TRBD2. The CDR3 spans 16 residues. J lost 0 bases, V lost 0 bases, and 2 bases had no gene match. Per germline, CDR1 MNHEY and CDR2 SVGAGI. The CDR3 DNA is TGTGCCAGCAGTTACTCGGCTAGCGGGAGCTCCTACGAGCAGTACTTC. Protein sequence: CASSYSASGSSYEQYF.

The V and J genes are TRBV5-1 and TRBJ2-7, with 13 nucleotides matching TRBD2. The CDR3 runs to 16 residues. Germline CDR1 is SGHRS and CDR2 is YFSETQ. Unmatched junction bases numbered 7, after V lost 4 bases and J lost 3 bases. In DNA form, the CDR3 reads TGCGCCAGCAGCCCCGGACTAGCGGGAGCTGGCTACGAGCAGTACTTC. Translation: CASSPGLAGAGYEQYF.

The rearrangement links TRBV28 to TRBJ2-2, with 8 bases fitting TRBD2. V was clipped by 7 bases and J by 5 bases; unmatched bases: 9. CDR1 is MDHEN, CDR2 SYDVKM, per germline. This CDR3 is built from 15 residues. The CDR3 sequence is CASTPGLAGTGELFF. The CDR3 nucleotides read TGTGCCAGCACCCCCGGACTAGCAGGAACCGGGGAGCTGTTTTTT.

The genes are TRBV14 and TRBJ1-1; D is ambiguous. Between the trimmed V and J ends, which lost 0 bases and 4 bases, there was a span of 12 bases. This CDR3 has 15 residues. Germline loops: CDR1 SGHDN, CDR2 FVKESK. The CDR3: CASSQDAERITEAFF. The DNA for the CDR3 is TGTGCCAGCAGCCAAGATGCGGAGCGGATCACTGAAGCTTTCTTT.